One TCR beta chain is described in this entry. Its target is not known. Every CD8+ subset sample held around 300,000 flow-sorted cells, done in triplicate. Researchers prepared the TRB cDNA libraries using 5' RACE with UMI labels. TCRdb reprocessed the 5' RACE reads, keeping one entry per CDR3 protein, no DNA. In total, the table holds about 40,000 distinct CDR3 sequences. The entry originates in a study of CXCR3-negative and CXCR3-positive naive CD8 T cells. Study-wide results and limits: Similar TRBV-TRBJ gene usage was seen in naive CXCR3-negative and CXCR3-positive cells, but not in memory cells. The study found comparably high diversity in both naive subsets and much lower diversity in memory CD8+ cells. Freshly isolated PBMCs were used in most assays, given partial CXCR3 loss after freezing.

The clonotype originates from a human donor in good health. Some clones in this sample may be carry-over from other donors' samples. Input material: memory CD8+ T cells from blood.

CDR3 protein: CASSPLLREKLFF. The genes are TRBV27 and TRBJ1-4. Per germline, CDR1 MNHEY and CDR2 SMNVEV (reference sequence). The CDR3 has 13 amino acids.